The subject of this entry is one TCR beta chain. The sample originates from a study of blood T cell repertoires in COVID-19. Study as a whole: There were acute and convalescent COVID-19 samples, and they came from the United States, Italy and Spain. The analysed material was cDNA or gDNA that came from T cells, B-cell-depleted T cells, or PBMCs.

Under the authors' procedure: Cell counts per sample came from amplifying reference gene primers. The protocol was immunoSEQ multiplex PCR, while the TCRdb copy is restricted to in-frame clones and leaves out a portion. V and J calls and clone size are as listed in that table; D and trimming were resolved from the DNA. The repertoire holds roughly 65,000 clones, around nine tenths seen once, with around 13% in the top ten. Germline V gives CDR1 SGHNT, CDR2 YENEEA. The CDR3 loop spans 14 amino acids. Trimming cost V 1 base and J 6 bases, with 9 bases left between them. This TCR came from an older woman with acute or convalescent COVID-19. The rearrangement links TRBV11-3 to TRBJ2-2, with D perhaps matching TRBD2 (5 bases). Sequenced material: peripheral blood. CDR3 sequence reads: CASSLGQLAGELFF. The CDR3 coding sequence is TGTGCCAGCAGCTTAGGTCAACTAGCCGGGGAGCTGTTTTTT.